These T cell receptor beta chains were read from a single sample in a study of OX40 agonist ivuxolimab in advanced cancers. Measured with immunoSEQ multiplex PCR; TCRdb has only the in-frame clones, and not every one. The data show around 40,000 clones, approximately 84% seen once. Specimen: CD4+ or CD8+ T cells sorted from blood, collected in a trial of the OX40 agonist ivuxolimab. Source of these receptors: an adult with an advanced solid tumor such as melanoma, head and neck, liver or kidney cancer. CDR3s include the opening cysteine and the closing phenylalanine or tryptophan. The D gene is left open where the match is weak. A clone size is listed for some rows: how often the clone was seen (once, few, many), or a class if it is expanded.

abundance	d_gene	v_gene	j_gene	CDR3aa	CDR3nt
.	.	TRBV5-6	TRBJ1-5	CASSDGNQPQHF	TGTGCCAGCTCGGACGGTAATCAGCCCCAGCATTTT
.	TRBD1	TRBV27	TRBJ1-2	CASSSPGTGVYGYTF	TGTGCCAGCAGTTCCCCCGGGACAGGGGTCTATGGCTACACCTTC
.	.	TRBV6-5	TRBJ2-5	CASSYSLAETQYF	TGTGCCAGCAGTTACTCGCTAGCTGAGACCCAGTACTTC
few	.	TRBV30	TRBJ2-3	CAWSEDPHRVTDTQYF	TGTGCCTGGAGTGAGGACCCACACAGGGTCACAGATACGCAGTATTTT
few	.	TRBV13	TRBJ1-1	CASSLNTEAFF	TGTGCCAGCAGCTTAAACACTGAAGCTTTCTTT
.	TRBD2	TRBV2	TRBJ2-1	CASSVPGGPYNEQFF	TGTGCCAGCAGTGTCCCGGGGGGGCCTTACAATGAGCAGTTCTTC
.	TRBD1	TRBV4-1	TRBJ1-5	CASSQEAGTGGNNQPQHF	TGCGCCAGCAGCCAGGAAGCCGGGACAGGGGGCAACAATCAGCCCCAGCATTTT
.	TRBD1	TRBV6-1	TRBJ1-2	CASRNRGNYGYTF	TGTGCCAGCAGGAACAGGGGAAACTATGGCTACACCTTC
.	TRBD2	TRBV9	TRBJ2-3	CASSVAELAGTDTQYF	TGTGCCAGCAGCGTAGCGGAACTAGCGGGCACAGATACGCAGTATTTT
.	TRBD1	TRBV29-1	TRBJ2-7	CSAEDRDEQYF	TGCAGCGCCGAGGACAGGGACGAGCAGTACTTC
.	.	TRBV6-4	TRBJ1-2	CASKAGDGYTF	TGTGCCAGCAAGGCAGGGGATGGCTACACCTTC
.	.	TRBV9	TRBJ2-7	CASSHLQGLGEQYF	TGTGCCAGCAGCCATCTTCAGGGACTGGGGGAGCAGTACTTC
.	.	TRBV19	TRBJ1-1	CASRKTEVSEAFF	TGTGCCAGTAGAAAGACAGAGGTCAGCGAAGCTTTCTTT
.	TRBD2	TRBV11-2	TRBJ2-2	CASSLDGLAGQNTGELFF	TGTGCCAGCAGCTTAGACGGACTAGCGGGACAGAACACCGGGGAGCTGTTTTTT
.	TRBD1	TRBV19	TRBJ1-5	CASSIRDSNQPQHF	TGTGCCAGTAGTATCCGGGACAGTAATCAGCCCCAGCATTTT
.	.	TRBV28	TRBJ2-1	CASSSPGAQESDEQFF	TGTGCCAGCAGTTCACCGGGAGCCCAGGAGTCTGATGAGCAGTTCTTC
.	.	TRBV6-1	TRBJ1-2	CASSDSLAYYGYTF	TGTGCCAGCAGTGACTCGTTAGCGTACTATGGCTACACCTTC
.	TRBD2	TRBV9	TRBJ2-3	CASSVLSGGGDTQYF	TGTGCCAGCAGCGTACTTAGCGGGGGAGGGGATACGCAGTATTTT
.	TRBD2	TRBV28	TRBJ2-2	CASSDSGRDTGELFF	TGTGCCAGCAGTGATAGCGGGAGAGATACCGGGGAGCTGTTTTTT
.	.	TRBV4-1	TRBJ2-2	CASSQVAGRAGELFF	TGCGCCAGCAGCCAAGTTGCGGGGCGGGCCGGGGAGCTGTTTTTT
.	.	TRBV2	TRBJ1-1	CASRRDGEAFF	TGTGCCAGCAGGCGGGACGGAGAAGCTTTCTTT
once	.	TRBV4-1	TRBJ1-5	CASSQSPGLSHQPQHF	TGCGCCAGCAGCCAATCACCGGGCCTATCGCATCAGCCCCAGCATTTT
.	.	TRBV7-9	TRBJ2-2	CASSSATPNTGELFF	TGTGCCAGCAGCTCAGCGACACCGAACACCGGGGAGCTGTTTTTT
.	.	TRBV6-5	TRBJ2-7	CASSYSGVEQYF	TGTGCCAGCAGTTACTCAGGGGTCGAGCAGTACTTC
.	TRBD2	TRBV2	TRBJ2-3	CAVQRESTDTQYF	TGTGCCGTCCAGCGGGAGAGCACAGATACGCAGTATTTT
.	.	TRBV5-5	TRBJ2-3	CASSLGAGGFTDTQYF	TGTGCCAGCAGCTTGGGGGCGGGCGGTTTCACAGATACGCAGTATTTT
.	TRBD2	TRBV7-3	TRBJ2-1	CASSFNVLAGAGNEQFF	TGTGCCAGCAGCTTCAACGTACTAGCGGGAGCGGGCAATGAGCAGTTCTTC
.	TRBD1	TRBV9	TRBJ1-4	CASSDDRGDEKLFF	TGTGCCAGCAGCGACGACAGGGGAGATGAAAAACTGTTTTTT
.	.	TRBV6-6	TRBJ1-1	CASSYGQLLEAFF	TGTGCCAGCAGTTACGGGCAGCTACTTGAAGCTTTCTTT
.	TRBD1	TRBV6-1	TRBJ2-1	CASGQGLMANNEQFF	TGTGCCAGTGGACAGGGCTTGATGGCGAACAATGAGCAGTTCTTC
.	TRBD2	TRBV14	TRBJ2-2	CASSHLGLGLAGVGGELFF	TGTGCCAGCAGCCACTTGGGATTAGGACTAGCGGGAGTCGGCGGGGAGCTGTTTTTT
.	.	TRBV6-5	TRBJ2-7	CASRDRVISYEQYF	TGTGCCAGCAGGGATCGAGTCATCTCCTACGAGCAGTACTTC
.	TRBD1	TRBV27	TRBJ1-4	CASSFSRGRGLEKLFF	TGTGCCAGCAGTTTTAGCCGGGGAAGGGGGCTTGAAAAACTGTTTTTT
.	.	TRBV4-1	TRBJ1-4	CASSQEQIGGANEKLFF	TGCGCCAGCAGCCAAGAACAGATCGGAGGTGCTAATGAAAAACTGTTTTTT
once	TRBD2	TRBV6-1	TRBJ2-2	CASRRSGTDTGELFF	TGTGCCAGCAGGAGAAGCGGGACCGACACCGGGGAGCTGTTTTTT
few	.	TRBV11-2	TRBJ2-2	CASSLDFWRNTGELFF	TGTGCCAGCAGCTTAGATTTCTGGAGAAACACCGGGGAGCTGTTTTTT
.	.	TRBV27	TRBJ1-1	CASKLTQHYSEAFF	TGTGCCAGCAAACTGACGCAACACTACTCTGAAGCTTTCTTT
.	.	TRBV11-2	TRBJ2-1	CASRGPGTHEQFF	TGTGCCAGCAGGGGGCCGGGGACCCATGAGCAGTTCTTC
.	.	TRBV18	TRBJ1-6	CASSPDPGLPLHF	TGTGCCAGCTCACCAGACCCAGGGCTACCCCTCCACTTT
.	.	TRBV27	TRBJ1-1	CASSRNTEAFF	TGTGCCAGCAGCCGGAACACTGAAGCTTTCTTT
.	TRBD2	TRBV6-4	TRBJ2-1	CASSVGPLTSGVNEQFF	TGTGCCAGCAGTGTTGGGCCACTAACTAGCGGGGTGAATGAGCAGTTCTTC
.	TRBD1	TRBV19	TRBJ2-1	CASSRGDGTGVHEQFF	TGTGCCAGTAGTCGAGGGGACGGGACAGGGGTCCATGAGCAGTTCTTC
.	.	TRBV7-7	TRBJ2-5	CASSLDTDQETQYF	TGTGCCAGCAGCTTAGACACGGACCAAGAGACCCAGTACTTC
once	TRBD2	TRBV10-3	TRBJ2-3	CAISDPRLAVTKTDTQYF	TGTGCCATCAGTGACCCCCGGCTAGCGGTCACAAAGACAGATACGCAGTATTTT
.	TRBD2	TRBV9	TRBJ2-5	CASSPGGGRSETQYF	TGTGCCAGCAGCCCCGGAGGCGGGAGATCAGAGACCCAGTACTTC
.	TRBD2	TRBV6-1	TRBJ2-3	CASSEREGTQGLTDTQYF	TGTGCCAGCAGTGAAAGGGAGGGCACTCAGGGACTCACAGATACGCAGTATTTT
few	.	TRBV6-5	TRBJ2-7	CASSYSASGTGEQYF	TGTGCCAGCAGTTACTCGGCTAGCGGGACAGGCGAGCAGTACTTC
.	TRBD1	TRBV4-3	TRBJ2-7	CASSQGRTGVPHEQYF	TGCGCCAGCAGCCAAGGGCGGACAGGGGTTCCCCACGAGCAGTACTTC
.	.	TRBV5-5	TRBJ2-1	CASSLGGHENEQFF	TGTGCCAGCAGCTTGGGTGGCCATGAAAATGAGCAGTTCTTC
.	.	TRBV27	TRBJ1-2	CASTTFPVEGYTF	TGTGCCAGCACCACGTTCCCGGTCGAGGGCTACACCTTC
.	TRBD2	TRBV7-9	TRBJ2-1	CASISKGTRHNEQFF	TGTGCCAGCATCTCAAAAGGGACTAGGCACAATGAGCAGTTCTTC
.	.	TRBV4-1	TRBJ1-5	CASSGHNQPQHF	TGCGCCAGCAGCGGTCACAATCAGCCCCAGCATTTT
.	.	TRBV13	TRBJ2-1	CASSLEFRDNEQFF	TGTGCCAGCAGCTTAGAGTTCAGGGACAATGAGCAGTTCTTC
.	.	TRBV6-5	TRBJ1-1	CASSPGRGAAEAFF	TGTGCCAGCAGCCCAGGTCGGGGGGCGGCTGAAGCTTTCTTT
.	.	TRBV27	TRBJ2-2	CASALRGSAGELFF	TGTGCCAGCGCTTTACGGGGGTCAGCCGGGGAGCTGTTTTTT
.	.	TRBV11-1	TRBJ1-1	CASSTGQLNTEAFF	TGTGCCAGCAGCACCGGACAGCTGAACACTGAAGCTTTCTTT
.	.	TRBV4-1	TRBJ1-5	CASSQGGLDQPQHF	TGCGCCAGCAGCCAAGGGGGGCTGGATCAGCCCCAGCATTTT
.	.	TRBV7-9	TRBJ2-3	CASSTERGSGTDTQYF	TGTGCCAGCAGCACGGAACGGGGGAGCGGCACAGATACGCAGTATTTT